These T cell receptor beta chains were read from a single sample in a study of cytomegalovirus exposure and HLA in healthy donors. The method was immunoSEQ multiplex PCR; TCRdb's version includes in-frame clones alone and lacks a portion of them. This sample carries roughly 100,000 clones, around two thirds of them seen once, and the ten largest clones take 3% to 4.5%. The sample comprised PBMCs. Source of these receptors: a man in his thirties or forties in good health and CMV-seropositive. CDR3s leave out the opening cysteine and the closing phenylalanine or tryptophan.

J gene | V gene | CDR3 protein
TRBJ2-7 | TRBV7-9 | SSSPFQGSYEQY
TRBJ1-1 | TRBV9 | ASSDPPN
TRBJ2-3 | TRBV5-8 | ASSTGQGGPDTQY
TRBJ1-3 | TRBV7-6 | ASSSGYTIY
TRBJ2-7 | TRBV7-6 | ASSLAGRGGPGEQY
TRBJ1-5 | TRBV4-2 | ASSQEWDTVSNQPQH
TRBJ1-1 | TRBV11-3 | ASSTRTGVTEAF
TRBJ1-6 | TRBV5-1 | ASSLGPYRDLSTPLH
TRBJ1-2 | TRBV6-5 | ASSDRGIPYGYT
TRBJ1-5 | TRBV4-1 | ASSPTPFPTNQPQH
TRBJ2-3 | TRBV6-1 | ASSEAAGGPDTQY
TRBJ2-5 | TRBV5-8 | ASSFGTAAEETQY
TRBJ2-1 | TRBV6-5 | ASSRKSNEQF
TRBJ1-2 | TRBV7-2 | ASSLATSYGYT
TRBJ2-7 | TRBV28 | ASSSGTSGVKQY
TRBJ1-2 | TRBV29-1 | SVSLFYGVSVGTGVGYT
NA | TRBV9 | ASSPNSQGGSYEQY
TRBJ2-5 | TRBV4-1 | ASSQETSGGLYQETQY
TRBJ1-1 | TRBV5-4 | ASSSSRVGNTEAF
TRBJ2-3 | TRBV15 | ATSRDRIAGGGTQY
TRBJ1-2 | TRBV7-9 | ASSSWGRENYGYT
TRBJ2-3 | TRBV5-1 | ASSLAGGDFTDTQY
TRBJ1-3 | TRBV6-5 | ASTTGRSGNTIY
TRBJ2-7 | TRBV5-1 | ASSLDMTSTYEQY
TRBJ2-7 | TRBV5-5 | ASSFLGAAYEQY
TRBJ2-5 | TRBV2 | ASSEGRLKTTRETQY
TRBJ1-6 | TRBV10-1 | ASSERYRVRKFVNSPLH
TRBJ1-5 | TRBV2 | ASSEVTGNQPQH
TRBJ2-1 | TRBV5-1 | ASSIRTSGGTNEQF
TRBJ1-4 | TRBV2 | ASDRDRVSEKLF
TRBJ2-1 | TRBV5-1 | ASSLAGSLSYNEQF
TRBJ2-2 | TRBV30 | ASRGQGAGGELF
TRBJ1-4 | TRBV12-2 | ASRKGPCLCEKLF
TRBJ2-3 | TRBV10-3 | AIWGGLDTDTQY
TRBJ2-6 | TRBV11-3 | ASAGFGDGANVLT
TRBJ2-5 | TRBV6-5 | ASSSGVTGYQETQY
TRBJ2-1 | TRBV6-6 | ASSYGASGGKNEQF
TRBJ1-4 | TRBV6-6 | ASARDQGIGEKLF
TRBJ1-6 | TRBV5-3 | ARGLGLYNSPLH
TRBJ1-2 | TRBV5-4 | ASSSAGQGIYGYT
TRBJ2-2 | TRBV19 | ASTLRAPGLAGGRATGELF
TRBJ2-1 | TRBV11-2 | ASRLLRGGNEQF
TRBJ2-7 | TRBV11-2 | ASSFSGGSDYEQY
TRBJ1-2 | TRBV11-3 | ASSPSRGLGGYT
TRBJ1-6 | TRBV5-4 | ASSFRGLNSPLH
TRBJ1-2 | TRBV18 | ASSELQGALRGYT
TRBJ1-2 | TRBV5-1 | ASTTGDRGGYVYT
TRBJ1-2 | TRBV14 | ASSQDWASHYGYT
TRBJ1-1 | TRBV9 | ASSGGGRFLGTEAF
TRBJ2-7 | TRBV5-4 | ASSLGGGAGSYEQY
TRBJ1-2 | TRBV5-6 | ASSLTGDYGYT
TRBJ2-7 | TRBV19 | ASSVGGYEQY
TRBJ1-1 | TRBV6-5 | ASSYGQNTEAF
TRBJ2-7 | TRBV4-1 | ASSRPTGGEQY
TRBJ2-3 | TRBV7-2 | ASSLLLAFTDTQY
TRBJ1-2 | TRBV7-9 | ASSLQPAGDYGYT
TRBJ1-2 | TRBV30 | AWSRDRPYGYT
TRBJ2-1 | TRBV7-9 | ASSPGVDVNEQF